Each of the 23 T cell receptor beta chains below was sequenced from the same sample in a study of T cell responses to AZD1222 COVID-19 vaccine. TCRdb keeps only in-frame clones here, not all; method: immunoSEQ multiplex PCR. The sample yields about 130,000 clones, 93% seen once. The starting material was peripheral blood, obtained on day 0 of AZD1222 vaccination. The receptors were gathered from an adult in good health.

This rearrangement joins TRBV4-2 to TRBJ1-4; D perhaps matches TRBD1 (6 bases). This CDR3 contains 16 residues. The ends were cut back, 4 bases at V and 5 bases at J, with 17 bases in the middle. CDR1 LGHNA and CDR2 YNFKEQ come from the germline V gene. This chain's CDR3 is CASSLIPLGGNEKLFF. The CDR3 DNA reads TGTGCCAGCAGCCTAATACCTCTCGGGGGCAATGAAAAACTGTTTTTT.

The chain joins TRBV11-3 to TRBJ1-2; no definite D call. Trimming stripped 1 base from V and 14 bases from J, with 14 bases between. In germline, CDR1 is SGHNT, CDR2 YENEEA. The CDR3 spans 12 residues. The chain's CDR3 is CASSLGTYKPTF. The CDR3 region has the DNA TGTGCCAGCAGCTTAGGCACCTACAAGCCGACCTTC. The full variable domain, with the rest looked up from reference TRBV11-3 and TRBJ1-2, is EAGVVQSPRYKIIEKKQPVAFWCNPISGHNTLYWYLQNLGQGPELLIRYENEEAVDDSQLPKDRFSAERLKGVDSTLKIQPAELGDSAVYLCASSLGTYKPTFGSGTRLTVV.

The rearrangement joins TRBV7-6 to TRBJ1-1, with D unresolved. The germline CDR1 and CDR2 sequences are SGHVS and FNYEAQ. This CDR3 is built from 13 residues. V lost 5 bases and J 3 bases, leaving 10 bases between the germline ends. The DNA of the CDR3 is TGTGCCAGCAGCCAAGGAGTGTACACTGAAGCTTTCTTT. This sequence encodes CASSQGVYTEAFF.

This chain joins TRBV6-1 and TRBJ1-3, with D hard to call. Germline assignment: CDR1 MNHNS and CDR2 SASEGT. V lost 3 bases and J 0 bases, leaving 3 bases between the germline ends. CDR3 length equals 13 residues. The CDR3 DNA follows: TGTGCCAGCAGTGAGATCTCTGGAAACACCATATATTTT. It encodes CASSEISGNTIYF.

This clone was picked up a small number of times. V is TRBV4-1 and J is TRBJ2-5, with D maybe TRBD2 (7 bases). The CDR3 has 13 amino acids. With 3 bases removed from V and 7 bases from J, the gap between germline ends came to 12 bases. The germline V gene has CDR1 MGHRA and CDR2 YSYEKL. CDR3: CASSQQGGATQYF. Here the CDR3 DNA reads TGCGCCAGCAGCCAGCAAGGGGGGGCGACCCAGTACTTC.

The rearrangement uses TRBV29-1 and TRBJ2-1; maybe TRBD1 (6 bases). CDR1 and CDR2 (germline): SQVTM, ANQGSEA. V was clipped by 1 base and J by 3 bases, with 10 bases between them. CDR3 length: 14 residues. CDR3 sequence reads: CSVEGQVGYNEQFF. The CDR3 nucleotides are TGCAGCGTTGAAGGACAGGTCGGCTACAATGAGCAGTTCTTC.

V gene TRBV4-1 combines with J gene TRBJ1-2; D remains unclear. V was trimmed by 0 bases and J by 6 bases, leaving 20 bases between them. The CDR3 extends over 17 amino acids. Per germline, CDR1 MGHRA and CDR2 YSYEKL. The CDR3 DNA is TGCGCCAGCAGCCAAGATGCCGTTAGGATTACAGACCATGGCTACACCTTC. Translation: CASSQDAVRITDHGYTF.

The chain uses TRBV7-9 and TRBJ2-7; 7 bases agree with TRBD2. CDR1 is SEHNR and CDR2 is FQNEAQ in the germline V gene (reference sequence). Losses at the gene ends were 5 bases for V and 4 bases for J; bases not matched to a gene: 8. CDR3 length equals 14 residues. Here the CDR3 reads CASSQSGGGYEQYF. CDR3 in DNA: TGTGCCAGCAGCCAGAGTGGCGGGGGTTACGAGCAGTACTTC.

V usage is TRBV10-1 and J usage is TRBJ2-3; perhaps TRBD2 as D (5 bases). Germline V gene lookup returns CDR1 WNHNN and CDR2 SYGVQD (reference sequence). The length of the CDR3 is 14 residues. With 2 bases removed from V and 2 bases from J, the gap between germline ends came to 8 bases. CDR3 nucleotides: TGCGCCAGCAGTGAGATGGACTCCACAGATACGCAGTATTTT. Translated: CASSEMDSTDTQYF.

V gene TRBV19 combines with J gene TRBJ1-1; D gene ambiguous. The V gene lost 4 bases and the J gene lost 1 base, with 10 bases spanning the gap. Per germline, CDR1 LNHDA and CDR2 SQIVND (reference sequence). This CDR3 spans 14 amino acids. In DNA form, the CDR3 reads TGTGCCAGTAGTACCTCAATGGAGAACACTGAAGCTTTCTTT. This translates into CASSTSMENTEAFF.

DNA of the CDR3: TGTGCCAGCAGTTCGGGCAGCTCCTACGAGCAGTACTTC. It is translated as CASSSGSSYEQYF. The chain couples TRBV12-3 or TRBV12-4 to TRBJ2-7; no clear D. This CDR3 region has 13 residues. V gave up 4 bases and J gave up 0 bases, with 7 bases separating them.

This clone was recorded a few times. The V call is TRBV5-4, the J call TRBJ2-5; weak D call: TRBD2 (6 bases). The CDR3 spans 17 residues. Per germline, CDR1 SGHNT and CDR2 YYREEE (reference sequence). The V and J ends lost 2 bases and 5 bases respectively, with 22 bases between them. For the CDR3, the DNA is TGTGCCAGCAGCTTAGCCTCAGGAGGCGGGGCAGTCGAGACCCAGTACTTC. Protein sequence: CASSLASGGGAVETQYF.

This chain connects TRBV6-5 to TRBJ2-2; unclear D gene. Germline V gives CDR1 MNHEY, CDR2 SVGAGI. Deletions cut 7 bases from V and 2 bases from J, with 11 bases between. This CDR3 comprises 14 residues. The CDR3 DNA follows: TGTGCCAGCAAAGGCAAATTAAACACCGGGGAGCTGTTTTTT. This encodes CASKGKLNTGELFF.

The CDR3 region is CSVLGGGSSYNEQFF. CDR3 DNA: TGCAGCGTTCTAGGCGGGGGGAGCTCCTACAATGAGCAGTTCTTC. The chain couples TRBV29-1 to TRBJ2-1, with 8 bases fitting TRBD2. The V gene end was trimmed by 5 bases and the J gene end by 0 bases; junction bases not matched to a gene: 6. Germline CDR1 reads SQVTM; CDR2 reads ANQGSEA. CDR3 length equals 15 residues.

The table lists this clone with a count of one. This sequence joins TRBV2 and TRBJ1-5, with D possibly being TRBD1 (5 bases). The CDR3 sequence is 15 residues long. Between the trimmed V and J ends, which lost 11 bases and 0 bases, there was a span of 17 bases. Germline CDR1 reads SNHLY; CDR2 reads FYNNEI. CDR3 sequence (DNA): TGTGCCTCCCTTGAAGAAGGGGTTAGCAATCAGCCCCAGCATTTT. Translating it yields CASLEEGVSNQPQHF.

The rearrangement joins TRBV5-1 to TRBJ2-2, with D unresolved. This CDR3 has 15 residues. Germline V gene lookup returns CDR1 SGHRS and CDR2 YFSETQ. Between the trimmed V and J ends, which lost 0 bases and 1 base, there was a span of 7 bases. CDR3 region: CASSLGRQNTGELFF. The DNA for the CDR3 is TGCGCCAGCAGCTTGGGGCGGCAGAACACCGGGGAGCTGTTTTTT.

J is TRBJ2-3 and V is TRBV7-8; the match to TRBD2 covers 10 bases. Germline assignment: CDR1 SGHVS and CDR2 FQNEAQ. Germline trimming cut 5 bases from V and 2 bases from J; bases unmatched to any gene: 7. There are 16 residues in the CDR3. CDR3 sequence: CASSLLAGALTDTQYF. The CDR3 nucleotides are TGTGCCAGCAGCCTTCTAGCGGGGGCCCTCACAGATACGCAGTATTTT. Full variable domain (missing parts from reference TRBV7-8 and TRBJ2-3): GAGVSQSPRYKVAKRGQDVALRCDPISGHVSLFWYQQALGQGPEFLTYFQNEAQLDKSGLPSDRFFAERPEGSVSTLKIQRTQQEDSAVYLCASSLLAGALTDTQYFGPGTRLTVL.

The chain links TRBV12-5 to TRBJ1-5, with 8 bases lining up with TRBD1. The ends lost 5 bases at V and 5 bases at J; junction bases unmatched: 2. The CDR3 sequence is 13 residues long. Germline V gene lookup returns CDR1 LGHNT and CDR2 FRNRAP. CDR3 residues: CASGDRGDQPQHF. The DNA for the CDR3 is TGTGCTAGTGGTGACAGGGGCGATCAGCCCCAGCATTTT.

The table lists this clone with a count of one. The gene calls are TRBV19 and TRBJ2-2; TRBD1 aligns across 7 bases. The CDR3 runs 16 residues. J gave up 1 base and V 6 bases, and 8 bases lay outside the gene matches. From germline, CDR1 is LNHDA and CDR2 SQIVND (reference sequence). CDR3 protein: CASSRDRRQNTGELFF. The CDR3, as DNA: TGTGCCAGTAGCAGGGACAGACGACAGAACACCGGGGAGCTGTTTTTT. Based on the CDR3 plus reference TRBV19 and TRBJ2-2, the full variable domain is DGGITQSPKYLFRKEGQNVTLSCEQNLNHDAMYWYRQDPGQGLRLIYYSQIVNDFQKGDIAEGYSVSREKKESFPLTVTSAQKNPTAFYLCASSRDRRQNTGELFFGEGSRLTVL.

The chain has TRBV5-4 and TRBJ1-1; D not resolved. CDR3 size: 14 residues. Germline V CDR1 and CDR2: SGHNT, YYREEE (reference sequence). Trimming removed 2 bases from V and 1 base from J, with 9 bases in between. The CDR3 DNA follows: TGTGCCAGCAGCTTCAGAGGTGGGAACACTGAAGCTTTCTTT. Protein: CASSFRGGNTEAFF.

The V gene is TRBV15, the J gene TRBJ1-2; 7 bases align to TRBD1. Germline V gene lookup returns CDR1 LNHNV and CDR2 YYDKDF (reference sequence). This CDR3 is built from 15 residues. The trim removed 1 base at V and 4 bases at J, leaving 6 bases unmatched. CDR3 sequence reads: CATSRGRQGPYGYTF. CDR3 sequence (DNA): TGTGCCACCAGCAGAGGCCGACAGGGACCCTATGGCTACACCTTC.

J is TRBJ1-4 and V is TRBV4-2; TRBD1 is a possible D gene (6 bases). V shed 1 base and J shed 5 bases, with 11 bases lying between them. From germline, CDR1 is LGHNA and CDR2 YNFKEQ. This CDR3 is 15 amino acids long. DNA for the CDR3: TGTGCCAGCAGCCAAGCGTCGGGGGCCAATGAAAAACTGTTTTTT. It specifies CASSQASGANEKLFF.

V gene TRBV6-1 combines with J gene TRBJ1-3; D gene unclear. The germline V and J ends were trimmed by 2 bases and 7 bases, with 15 bases remaining between them. Germline V lookup: CDR1 MNHNS, CDR2 SASEGT. The CDR3 extends over 15 amino acids. The CDR3 DNA reads TGTGCCAGCAGTGAAATAGGCGGGGTTGTTAACACCATATATTTT. Translating it yields CASSEIGGVVNTIYF.